These T cell receptor beta chains were read from a single sample in a study of blood T cell repertoires in COVID-19. Sequencing used immunoSEQ multiplex PCR; TCRdb keeps in-frame clones, though not all of them. Of about 120,000 clones in the sample, 60% to 80% were seen once. What was sequenced was peripheral blood. Receptor source: a human donor in a cohort sampled during active COVID-19. Each CDR3 is given with its conserved first and last residue. Size is omitted from some rows. Given values are once, few, many or a class for expanded clones.

j_gene,abundance,v_gene,CDR3aa
TRBJ2-7,NA,TRBV10-3,CAISELQGMGYEQYF
TRBJ1-2,NA,TRBV10-3,CAISATSYQGDYGYTF
TRBJ2-3,once,TRBV28,CASSTPDYHTDTQYF
TRBJ1-1,NA,TRBV27,CASSYSQGGTEAFF
TRBJ1-3,NA,TRBV4-1,CASSLDPGTPIGNTIYF
TRBJ2-5,NA,TRBV30,CAWILTTGGKETQYF
TRBJ2-5,NA,TRBV9,CASSRDLAGGAQQETQYF
TRBJ1-1,NA,TRBV15,CATSRDKGVNTEAFF
TRBJ1-1,once,TRBV6-5,CASSYSGLANTEAFF
TRBJ1-1,NA,TRBV29-1,CSTSGTGNTEAFF
TRBJ1-4,NA,TRBV18,CASSTRTVATNEKLFF
TRBJ2-2,once,TRBV11-2,CASSLGLDRGPGELFF
TRBJ2-7,NA,TRBV5-1,CASSGWGDGEQYF
TRBJ1-6,NA,TRBV4-1,CASSQTGAGGNSPLHF
TRBJ2-7,NA,TRBV5-1,CASSLERTSGRQEQYF
TRBJ1-5,NA,TRBV18,CASSPGQSQPQHF
TRBJ2-5,once,TRBV5-6,CASSGGTGVVQETQYF
TRBJ1-2,NA,TRBV18,CASSPTENYGYTF